Sequencing of this T cell receptor beta chain was carried out in a study of cytomegalovirus exposure and HLA in healthy donors (TCRdb year 2017). Context from the whole study: An earlier analysis of 587 of the donors reported 250 to 300 Gb of sequence data and 117 million unique TCR beta sequences obtained from around 190 million T cells. Donor age, sex, ethnicity and CMV serostatus were compiled together with the repertoire data. The study combined high-throughput TCR immunosequencing, statistical association of individual TCRs with disease status, and machine learning to predict cytomegalovirus infection status. The aim of the study was to test whether cataloging public T cell receptors could identify signatures of past pathogen exposure. Rather than using new phenotypic data, the later analysis identified candidate immune exposures from TCR beta sequences and from how often those sequences occurred across donors. About 310 gigabases of sequencing data and tens of millions of unique TCR sequences were included in an early release covering roughly 600 HLA-typed donors. The number of typed donors differed by locus: about 629-640 for A, B, C, DRB1 and DQB1; 522 for DQA1; 606 for DPA1; and roughly 450 for DPB1. Among some 410 genotyped donors of the cohort, an average of roughly 230,000 unique TCR beta nucleotide sequences was sequenced per donor, of which 15% to 20% were non-productive. The T cell repertoires of 550 to 850 subjects were profiled by immunosequencing and related to cytomegalovirus serostatus. Roughly five DR-DQ haplotypes were handled as single units for association and clustering because linkage in the cohort was strong. Along with the approximately 700-subject first cohort, a separate validation cohort of approximately 110 different subjects was used. A later genetic analysis took genome-wide SNP genotypes for about three fifths of the roughly 700 donors and used that subset as a discovery cohort. A later analysis re-analyzed previously published TCR beta repertoires from 600 to 850 donors and added high-resolution HLA genotyping to study TCR occurrence patterns. In an earlier analysis of more than 550 of the donors, high-throughput TCR beta sequencing was used to judge whether each TCR beta V gene segment behaved as functional or pseudogenic. All discovery cohort repertoires had been generated on a single sequencing platform. HLA typing included class I and class II loci at four-digit resolution. Of the roughly 430 genotyped donors, approximately 82% fell in the genetic ancestry cluster associated with self-reported Caucasian donors.

Libraries came from the immunoSEQ multiplex PCR assay. The multiplex PCR relied on a mix of 60 forward primers for TCR Vbeta segments and 13 reverse primers for TCR Jbeta segments. The CDR3 region of rearranged TCR beta genes was amplified from genomic DNA with a multiplex PCR assay. The Illumina HiSeq System was used to sequence the amplified TCR beta libraries as 87-base-pair reads. The paper's processing steps were these. A later analysis counted about 82 million unique TCR beta chains across the 690 or so repertoires, and 10 million to 12 million of these chains were shared by at least two donors. A nearest-neighbor algorithm error-corrected the raw reads and collapsed the reads into unique sequences, merging closely related sequences to remove PCR and sequencing errors. To assign V, D and J gene segments, CDR3 sequences were aligned to IMGT reference sequences. For a sequence to be retained, at least a six-nucleotide match to both a V gene segment and a J gene segment was required. Rearrangements were classified as productive when the CDR3 lacked stop codons and remained in frame with V and J, and all other rearrangements were classified as non-productive. Following IMGT convention, CDR3 was defined as the stretch from the second conserved V-encoded cysteine up to the conserved J-encoded phenylalanine. Sequences without an unambiguous match to a single V gene segment were excluded from the earlier analysis of over 500 of the donors. An earlier analysis of 587 of the donors called V segments functional above 56.7% productive rearrangements and segregating when the between-donor standard deviation exceeded 5%. To diagnose cytomegalovirus status from the catalog of TCR beta chain sequences, a statistical classification framework was built. A later analysis assigned V and J genes by comparing TCR nucleotide sequences with IMGT/GENE-DB human TR gene sequences. A later analysis assigned CDR3 sequences and most-parsimonious VDJ recombination scenarios with the TCRdist pipeline. A later analysis defined each TCR beta chain by its CDR3 amino acid sequence plus V-gene family, and excluded reads lacking a unique V-gene family. To address suspected cross-contamination and a sequencing artifact, a later analysis removed a few hundred highly shared, low-generation-probability nucleotide sequences. For each public chain, a later analysis derived a clonal expansion index from normalized ranks of inferred template counts within each repertoire. A later analysis computed generation probabilities with a VDJ recombination model fitted to out-of-frame rearrangements, and checked the results against IGoR. In a later analysis, TCR-TCR, TCR-HLA and TCR-CMV co-occurrence was scored with hypergeometric tests, and a repertoire-size bias correction was applied to TCR pairs. In a later analysis, false discovery rates were estimated by permuting HLA or CMV assignments 20 times. In a later analysis, co-occurring TCRs were grouped using DBSCAN, and TCRdist sequence similarity was added for clustering within HLA-allele-positive subsets. Repertoires with fewer than 30,000 or more than 120,000 public chains were left out of co-occurrence clustering, as were five repertoires with anomalous nucleotide sharing. This immuneACCESS table, as held by TCRdb, lists in-frame sequences with V and J called but not all clones. Of the missing ones, under half trace to an unresolved V gene in checked studies; the others have no known cause. The DNA was the basis for D and trimming; V, J and clone size are from that table. This sample holds approximately 240,000 clones; 70% to 85% were observed only once. The top ten clonotypes cover around 0.57% of the sample.

From V the trimming removes 4 bases and from J it removes 1 base, while the gene matches leave 2 bases of the junction unaccounted for. The CDR3 has 14 amino acids, counting the end cysteine and phenylalanine. Only the CDR3 portion is preserved as DNA: 42 bases, with reading frame beginning at the first base. The germline V gene supplies CDR1 MNHEY and CDR2 SVGAGI. Comments on this clone: Its cognate antigen has yet to be identified. Base-call qualities are not available, and no considerably larger clone is one nucleotide away.

The cohort comprised around 700 healthy bone marrow donors. All cohort members were sampled while nominally healthy, although unrecorded immune exposures were likely present. The donor tested CMV seronegative, placing the donor among the approximately 400 seronegative members of the cohort. Each donor provided a peripheral blood sample, and peripheral blood mononuclear cells were used for TCR beta sequencing. The Qiagen DNeasy Blood Extraction Kit was used to extract genomic DNA from the blood cell samples. What the work shows at the level of the full study, not this receptor alone: A further reported finding was that TCR beta sequences accurately predicted the HLA-A and HLA-B alleles for most subjects in the first cohort. The study listed 150 to 200 TCR beta chains as associated with cytomegalovirus. In a later analysis, several top co-occurrence clusters were reported to appear linked to parvovirus B19, influenza, CMV and Epstein-Barr virus. Linkage disequilibrium might explain the correlated functional status among segregating V segments, but an unknown experimental factor could not be ruled out. According to a later analysis, most CMV-associated TCR beta chains appeared to be HLA-restricted, and the HLA associations seemed to be driven largely by CMV exposure. In vitro tests confirmed that a few of the cytomegalovirus-associated TCR beta chains recognize cytomegalovirus antigens. In a later genetic analysis, a missense DCLRE1C variant was associated with V-gene and J-gene trimming of TCR beta chains, and the association was replicated in an independent cohort. Approximately 18 rarely observed V segments, including chromosome 9 orphons, were excluded from the earlier analysis of approximately 500 of the donors because counts were too low. In both the original and validation cohorts, the classifier was reported to diagnose cytomegalovirus status with high specificity and sensitivity. Because the 87-base-pair reads could not distinguish some IMGT-functional V segments, including TRBV6-2 and TRBV6-3, those segments were excluded. Specific HLA alleles were associated with more than 15,000 TCR beta sequences at a false discovery rate of 0.05 in a later analysis. In a later analysis, HLA-associated TCR beta chains were found to be more clonally expanded and to have lower generation probabilities than equally common non-associated chains. The only immune exposure information available for the cohort was CMV serostatus. The sequencing pipeline was judged likely to have produced a cluster of highly shared sequence variants as a technical artifact. When HLA alleles, especially DR and DQ, strongly co-occurred, TCR associations were difficult to assign to individual alleles. Compared with the approximately 600-donor mean, donors in an Asian-associated ancestry cluster had fewer N-insertions in productive TCRs, according to a later genetic analysis. HLA typing was unavailable for some donors at each locus, so association tests used only the typed subset. In an earlier analysis of several hundred of the donors, most TCR beta V segments were observed in productive rearrangements about 90% or about 30% of the time, broadly matching IMGT annotations. According to a later analysis, TCR association rates differed among HLA loci, with DRB1 alleles showing the most associated TCRs and HLA-C alleles showing the fewest. The cohort was sequenced for TCR beta chains only, and without alpha or paired-chain data the features that could be detected were limited. According to the authors, the approach could potentially be generalized to other disease states and immunological phenotypes. While some public TCRs were present in many individuals, most TCR sequences turned up only very rarely across donors. The presence/absence analyses assumed that sequencing depth was roughly uniform across donors, and that assumption may not be true.

Recombination connected TRBV6-5 to TRBJ1-1; TRBD1 aligns with 8 central bases. The clonotype was recovered from a woman aged 40 to 50 in good health and CMV-seronegative. The specimen was PBMCs. The CDR3: CASSSGTGNTEAFF. The sequenced DNA: TGTGCCAGCAGTTCCGGGACAGGGAACACTGAAGCTTTCTTT.